This T cell receptor beta chain was identified in a study of T cell responses to AZD1222 COVID-19 vaccine. Study conclusions and caveats: Nearly half of spike-specific TCRs reportedly target unmutated variant regions. The study found vaccine-associated CD4 TCRs spanning spike, dominant at 160-218 and 743-854. Without day 14 samples, only post-peak T cell repertoires were studied. Donors were largely white British and mainly female; clonal diversity was possibly underestimated.

A remark on this clone: Antigen unknown.

Profiling relied on immunoSEQ multiplex PCR, and the TCRdb table lists in-frame clones only, not all of them. This table has 210,000 or so clones, around 94% appearing once. Germline values: CDR1 LGHNT, CDR2 FRNRAP. This CDR3 contains 12 residues. The V and J ends lost 1 base and 4 bases respectively, with 2 bases between them. This material consisted of peripheral blood, taken 28 days after the second dose of the MenACWY control vaccine. V usage is TRBV12-5 and J usage is TRBJ1-3; the D is unclear. This receptor was taken from an adult who received the MenACWY meningococcal vaccine as a control. Here the CDR3 reads CASGLGGNTIYF. The CDR3, as DNA: TGTGCTAGTGGTTTGGGGGGAAACACCATATATTTT.